Sequencing of this T cell receptor (beta chain) was carried out in a study of siplizumab effects on memory and regulatory T cells. Comment on this clone: Its antigen remains unidentified.

Looked up from germline, CDR1 is SGHRS and CDR2 is YFSETQ. CDR3 length: 13 amino acids. V gave up 1 base and J gave up 8 bases, with 10 bases separating them. Some 96,000 TCR templates per sample were assayed. Assay: immunoSEQ multiplex PCR; the TCRdb copy retains only in-frame clones and omits some. The top ten clones hold around 1.4% of a sample with just under 85,000 clones, roughly 86% of them seen once. Study results and limitations: Treg-derived clones made up an average of roughly 66% of mappable alloreactive CD4+ clones with siplizumab and 25% to 30% in controls.

The rearrangement links TRBV5-1 to TRBJ2-1; D not certain. The sample comprised Tregs sorted from blood. This receptor was identified in a human donor in good health. Here the CDR3 reads CASSLTYSDEQFF. CDR3 nucleotides: TGCGCCAGCAGCTTGACCTACTCGGATGAGCAGTTCTTC.